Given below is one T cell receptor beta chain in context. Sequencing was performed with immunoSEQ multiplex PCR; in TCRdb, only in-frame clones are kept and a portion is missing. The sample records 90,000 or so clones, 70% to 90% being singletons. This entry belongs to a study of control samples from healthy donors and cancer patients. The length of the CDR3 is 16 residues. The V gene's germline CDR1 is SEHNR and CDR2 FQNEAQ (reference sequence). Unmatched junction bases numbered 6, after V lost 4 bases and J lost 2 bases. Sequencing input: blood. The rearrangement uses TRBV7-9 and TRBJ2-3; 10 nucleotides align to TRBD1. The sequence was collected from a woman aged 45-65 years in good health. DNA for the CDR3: TGTGCCAGCAGCTGGGACAGGGGCCTTTTCACAGATACGCAGTATTTT. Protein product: CASSWDRGLFTDTQYF. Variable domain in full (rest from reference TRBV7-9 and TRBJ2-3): DTGVSQNPRHKITKRGQNVTFRCDPISEHNRLYWYRQTLGQGPEFLTYFQNEAQLEKSRLLSDRFSAERPKGSFSTLEIQRTEQGDSAMYLCASSWDRGLFTDTQYFGPGTRLTVL.